The 30 T cell receptor beta chains below come from one sample, sequenced in a study of T cells in Graves' hyperthyroidism and ophthalmopathy. RNA transcripts were the template for amplifying TCR beta CDR3 regions. First-round RT-PCR of the TCR CDR3 relied on the HTBI primer set. MiXCR, run by TCRdb on the multiplex PCR reads, gives a single entry per CDR3 protein. The sample records 400,000 to 600,000 distinct CDR3 sequences, more than 15% being singletons. The sample consisted of blood. The receptor set was obtained from a woman in her 30s with Graves' ophthalmopathy.

At least ten counts were recorded for this clonotype. The CDR3 coding sequence is TGTGCCAGCAGTTTAACGGGGACGGAAGAGACCCAGTACTTC. As protein: CASSLTGTEETQYF. This chain uses TRBV12-3 or TRBV12-4 with TRBJ2-5; perhaps D is TRBD1 or TRBD2 (5 bases each). The CDR3 runs 14 residues. Trimming took 2 bases from V and 3 from J, leaving 10 bases between them.

This clonotype appeared many times. The chain combines TRBV30 with TRBJ2-2; maybe TRBD1 (5 bases). Germline V gives CDR1 GTSNPN, CDR2 SVGIG (reference sequence). V was pared by 2 bases and J by 6 bases, with 10 bases between. This CDR3 has 13 residues. The CDR3 spells CAWSKGFAGELFF. In DNA form, the CDR3 reads TGTGCCTGGAGTAAGGGGTTTGCCGGGGAGCTGTTTTTT.

This clonotype was seen a handful of times. A much larger clone lies a single base off, so this may be a read error. The chain combines TRBV6-1 with TRBJ1-5; D is unclear. The CDR3 has 15 residues. Germline CDR1 reads MNHNS; CDR2 reads SASEGT. Trimming removed 6 bases at V and 2 bases at J, with 14 bases between. The CDR3 loop is CASRAEHHGNQPQHF. CDR3 sequence (DNA): TGTGCCAGCAGGGCCGAGCACCATGGCAATCAGCCCCAGCATTTT.

J is TRBJ2-1 and V is TRBV20-1; D is perhaps TRBD2 (5 bases). CDR1 DFQATT and CDR2 SNEGSKA come from the germline V gene (reference sequence). V dropped 6 bases and J dropped 5 bases, with 14 bases sitting between them. This CDR3 region has 13 residues. CDR3 protein: CSAGLRGNNEQFF. In DNA form, the CDR3 reads TGCAGTGCCGGCCTCCGGGGAAACAATGAGCAGTTCTTC.

The chain combines TRBV20-1 with TRBJ2-5; no clear D. Germline V gene lookup returns CDR1 DFQATT and CDR2 SNEGSKA (reference sequence). The ends were cut back, 0 bases at V and 5 bases at J, with 7 bases in the middle. This CDR3 region has 12 residues. Written as DNA, the CDR3 is TGCAGTGCTAGAGAAAATGGGGAGACCCAGTACTTC. It is translated as CSARENGETQYF.

The rearrangement uses TRBV27 and TRBJ2-7; D could derive from TRBD1 or TRBD2 (5 bases each). CDR1 is MNHEY, CDR2 SMNVEV, per germline (reference sequence). This CDR3 contains 15 residues. The germline V and J ends were trimmed by 2 bases and 4 bases, with 15 bases remaining between them. The CDR3 is CASSLRIGTGYEQYF. The CDR3 DNA is TGTGCCAGCAGTTTAAGGATAGGGACCGGATACGAGCAGTACTTC.

This clonotype was found many times. This chain uses TRBV10-3 with TRBJ2-5; D is ambiguous. CDR3 length: 13 residues. Germline CDR1 reads ENHRY; CDR2 reads SYGVKD. Trimming left V 6 bases short and J 3 bases short, with 11 bases between. CDR3 amino acids: CAIREMGEETQYF. The CDR3 region has the DNA TGTGCCATCAGAGAAATGGGTGAAGAGACCCAGTACTTC.

This clonotype occurred many times. The chain has TRBV20-1 and TRBJ2-5; a weak D match, TRBD1 (6 bases). Germline CDR1 and CDR2: DFQATT and SNEGSKA (reference sequence). Trimming stripped 6 bases from V and 7 bases from J, with 24 bases between. The CDR3 runs 15 residues. CDR3 residues: CSAAPQTGLRGTQYF. Written as DNA, the CDR3 is TGCAGTGCCGCACCACAGACAGGCCTCCGGGGGACCCAGTACTTC.

This clonotype has at least ten counts. The chain uses TRBV11-3 and TRBJ2-1; D might be TRBD2 (5 bases). Germline CDR1 SGHNT, CDR2 YENEEA. The CDR3 loop spans 11 amino acids. Trimming stripped 8 bases from V and 5 bases from J, with 7 bases between. The CDR3 region has the DNA TGTGCCAGCGAGGGAAACAATGAGCAGTTCTTC. Protein sequence: CASEGNNEQFF.

V usage is TRBV2 and J usage is TRBJ2-7; 9 bases are a match to TRBD2. Germline V gene sequence: CDR1 SNHLY, CDR2 FYNNEI. The CDR3 totals 15 residues. J lost 7 bases, V lost 3 bases, and 10 bases had no gene match. The CDR3 sequence: CASSEGGRARNEQYF. In nucleotides, the CDR3 is TGTGCCAGCAGTGAGGGCGGGAGGGCCAGAAATGAGCAGTACTTC.

Concerning this clonotype itself: With a much larger clone just one base away, this may be a read error. This chain joins TRBV7-8 and TRBJ2-1, with D possibly being TRBD2 (5 bases). The CDR3 is 15 residues long. CDR1 SGHVS and CDR2 FQNEAQ come from the germline V gene. In nucleotides, the CDR3 is TGTGCCGGCAGCTTTCTCAGCGGCACCTACAATGAGCAGTTCTTC. Protein product: CAGSFLSGTYNEQFF.

This clonotype occurred many times. This chain links TRBV28 with TRBJ2-7; 11 bases line up with TRBD1. The ends lost 8 bases at V and 3 bases at J; junction bases unmatched: 6. The CDR3 consists of 14 residues. CDR1 is MDHEN, CDR2 SYDVKM, per germline. CDR3 amino acids: CASDGGTGGYEQYF. CDR3 coding DNA: TGTGCCAGCGACGGTGGGACAGGGGGCTACGAGCAGTACTTC.

This clonotype came up a few times. J is TRBJ2-7 and V is TRBV5-5; D is unresolved. Germline V gives CDR1 SGHKS, CDR2 YYEKEE (reference sequence). The CDR3 extends over 14 amino acids. The ends were cut back, 3 bases at V and 4 bases at J, with 14 bases in the middle. The CDR3 loop reads CASSSQRVGYEQYF. The CDR3 DNA reads TGTGCCAGCAGCTCCCAAAGGGTAGGGTACGAGCAGTACTTC.

The chain combines TRBV6-2 or TRBV6-3 with TRBJ2-1, with 7 bases identical to TRBD2. Germline CDR1 and CDR2: MNHEY and SVGEGT. V lost 4 bases to trimming and J lost 4 bases; unmatched junction nucleotides: 7. The CDR3 is made up of 15 amino acids. The chain's CDR3 is CASSSGGGRYNEQFF. The CDR3 DNA sequence: TGTGCCAGCAGTTCGGGGGGAGGTCGGTACAATGAGCAGTTCTTC.

Regarding this clonotype: A much larger clone lies one base from this, so it may be a read error. The chain couples TRBV7-9 to TRBJ2-7; tentative D call: TRBD2 (5 bases). Trimming took 8 bases from V and 5 from J, leaving 16 bases between them. This CDR3 is 13 amino acids long. Germline CDR1 SEHNR, CDR2 FQNEAQ (reference sequence). In DNA, the CDR3 is TGTGCCAGCGGATTCGAGGGTGGCGACGAGCAGTACTTC. Amino acid sequence: CASGFEGGDEQYF.

In this sample, this clonotype turned up many times. V is TRBV29-1 and J is TRBJ2-5, with D uncertain. Germline V CDR1 and CDR2: SQVTM, ANQGSEA. The ends were cut back, 3 bases at V and 1 base at J, with 12 bases in the middle. The CDR3 covers 14 residues. The CDR3 coding sequence is TGCAGCGTTGAGGTTGTAGGGCCCCAAGAGACCCAGTACTTC. Its translation is CSVEVVGPQETQYF.

This clonotype was recorded many times. The chain recombines TRBV15 with TRBJ2-5; a possible D gene is TRBD1 (7 bases). Germline CDR1 is LNHNV and CDR2 is YYDKDF (reference sequence). V lost 8 bases and J 3 bases, leaving 19 bases between the germline ends. The CDR3 runs to 15 residues. CDR3 loop: CATGPYRGGKETQYF. CDR3 DNA sequence: TGTGCCACCGGACCATACAGGGGAGGTAAAGAGACCCAGTACTTC.

This clonotype has more than one count but fewer than ten. The rearrangement links TRBV6-1 to TRBJ2-1; no clear D. V was cut by 3 bases and J by 8 bases, with 14 bases left in between. The CDR3 has 14 residues. Per the germline V gene, CDR1 is MNHNS and CDR2 is SASEGT. The CDR3 coding sequence is TGTGCCAGCAGTGACGTCCCGGAGTTCGATGAGCAGTTCTTC. Translation: CASSDVPEFDEQFF.

The chain joins TRBV5-6 to TRBJ1-1; D is ambiguous. The CDR3 is 13 amino acids. Trimming took 4 bases from V and 6 from J, leaving 13 bases between them. Germline CDR1 and CDR2: SGHDT and YYEEEE. CDR3 residues: CASSLNPDPEAFF. The DNA for the CDR3 is TGTGCCAGCAGCCTGAACCCCGATCCTGAAGCTTTCTTT.

This rearrangement joins TRBV24-1 to TRBJ2-1; TRBD2 matches 9 bases. After removal of 4 bases from V and 0 bases from J, the junction contained 9 bases not matched to a gene. The CDR3 extends over 18 amino acids. The germline V gene has CDR1 KGHDR and CDR2 SFDVKD. The CDR3 nucleotides are TGTGCCACCAGTGAGAGGGGACTAGCTGTTAGCTCCTACAATGAGCAGTTCTTC. Translated, it gives CATSERGLAVSSYNEQFF.

The chain uses TRBV24-1 and TRBJ1-2, with 9 nucleotides matching TRBD1. Germline loops: CDR1 KGHDR, CDR2 SFDVKD. V was pared by 1 base and J by 7 bases, with 3 bases of the junction left unmatched. This CDR3 has 14 amino acids. The CDR3 DNA follows: TGTGCCACCAGTGATTTACAGGGGGCAGGTGGCTACACCTTC. Translation: CATSDLQGAGGYTF.

A few counts support this clonotype. The chain uses TRBV4-3 and TRBJ2-5, with 8 bases lining up with TRBD2. Trimming removed 0 bases from V and 3 bases from J; junction bases left unmatched: 9. The CDR3 is made up of 17 amino acids. Germline loops: CDR1 LGHNA, CDR2 YSLEER. CDR3 protein: CASSQDSPTGGEETQYF. CDR3 coding DNA: TGCGCCAGCAGCCAAGATTCACCGACGGGAGGGGAAGAGACCCAGTACTTC.

V and J are TRBV11-3 and TRBJ2-5, with 13 bases matching TRBD2. The V and J ends lost 4 bases and 5 bases, in that order; junction bases with no gene match: 4. This CDR3 has 15 amino acids. CDR1 and CDR2 (germline): SGHNT, YENEEA. CDR3 residues: CASSWTSGREETQYF. The CDR3 nucleotides are TGTGCCAGCAGCTGGACTAGCGGGAGAGAGGAGACCCAGTACTTC.

This clonotype was counted at least ten times. The chain combines TRBV20-1 with TRBJ1-4, with D tentatively TRBD1 (6 bases). Germline V gives CDR1 DFQATT, CDR2 SNEGSKA (reference sequence). This CDR3 contains 15 residues. V was shortened by 2 bases and J by 7 bases, with 17 bases between the two germline ends. CDR3 region: CSARPIREGGEKLFF. In DNA form, the CDR3 reads TGCAGTGCTAGACCTATCAGGGAAGGGGGTGAAAAACTGTTTTTT.

This clonotype was detected a few times. The chain has TRBV5-4 and TRBJ2-1; 8 nucleotides line up with TRBD2. Unmatched junction bases numbered 3, after V lost 4 bases and J lost 0 bases. Germline CDR1 SGHNT, CDR2 YYREEE (reference sequence). There are 15 residues in the CDR3. CDR3 residues: CASSRGGSSYNEQFF. The CDR3 bases are TGTGCCAGCAGCCGCGGGGGGAGCTCCTACAATGAGCAGTTCTTC.

The chain uses TRBV7-2 and TRBJ2-3; D is ambiguous. Germline values: CDR1 SGHTA, CDR2 FQGNSA. The CDR3 length is 15 residues. V was clipped by 3 bases and J by 0 bases, with 10 bases between them. In DNA form, the CDR3 reads TGTGCCAGCAGCTTCGACAACCTTAGCACAGATACGCAGTATTTT. It translates to CASSFDNLSTDTQYF.

This clonotype has at least ten counts. The chain recombines TRBV27 with TRBJ1-1, with D unresolved. The CDR3 is 12 residues long. Per germline, CDR1 MNHEY and CDR2 SMNVEV (reference sequence). Trimming removed 5 bases from V and 6 bases from J, with 10 bases in between. CDR3 in DNA: TGTGCCAGCAGTCCCGGTCCCCCTGAAGCTTTCTTT. Translating it yields CASSPGPPEAFF.

Ten or more counts support this clonotype. J is TRBJ1-1 and V is TRBV29-1; 11 bases map to TRBD1. V was clipped by 7 bases and J by 7 bases; unmatched bases: 5. The CDR3 runs to 12 residues. Germline V gives CDR1 SQVTM, CDR2 ANQGSEA. Here the CDR3 reads CSAGQGAGEAFF. The CDR3, as DNA: TGCAGCGCAGGACAGGGGGCAGGTGAAGCTTTCTTT.

This clonotype came up many times. This rearrangement joins TRBV6-1 to TRBJ1-1; D is unresolved. V lost 5 bases and J lost 0, with 22 bases in between. Germline V gene lookup returns CDR1 MNHNS and CDR2 SASEGT. The CDR3 is 18 residues long. Here the CDR3 DNA reads TGTGCCAGCAGTCGAGGTGGTCGGGGAAGGGTGATGAACACTGAAGCTTTCTTT. Its protein is CASSRGGRGRVMNTEAFF.

In its sample, this clonotype was seen a few times. The chain carries TRBV4-3 and TRBJ2-3, with D perhaps TRBD2 (5 bases). Germline V gene lookup returns CDR1 LGHNA and CDR2 YSLEER. The CDR3 loop spans 15 amino acids. The V and J ends lost 0 bases and 4 bases respectively, with 11 bases between them. The CDR3 here is CASSQDASGSDTQYF. The CDR3 DNA is TGCGCCAGCAGCCAAGATGCCAGCGGCTCAGATACGCAGTATTTT.